This T cell receptor beta chain was documented in a study of blood T cell repertoires in COVID-19. Study as a whole: Samples of COVID-19 (acute and convalescent) were obtained from the United States, Italy and Spain.

This clone was counted only a few times. Germline assignment: CDR1 MDHEN and CDR2 SYDVKM. The CDR3 runs to 13 residues. With 5 bases clipped from V and 4 bases from J, the junction kept 4 bases outside the gene matches. In the authors' methods: Nucleated cell counts were estimated from reference gene primer amplification. Sequenced by immunoSEQ multiplex PCR; TCRdb stores in-frame clones only, minus some. That table is the source of V, J and clone size, and D and trimming were worked out from the DNA. The sample has 250,000 to 350,000 clones; 70% to 90% are singletons. The genes are TRBV28 and TRBJ1-2, with TRBD1 identical over 7 bases. The sequencing sample was made of peripheral blood. The receptor was derived from a woman between 45 and 60 years old with COVID-19, enrolled during active disease. In DNA, the CDR3 is TGTGCCAGCAGTACGACAGGGACCTATGGCTACACCTTC. Translation gives CASSTTGTYGYTF.